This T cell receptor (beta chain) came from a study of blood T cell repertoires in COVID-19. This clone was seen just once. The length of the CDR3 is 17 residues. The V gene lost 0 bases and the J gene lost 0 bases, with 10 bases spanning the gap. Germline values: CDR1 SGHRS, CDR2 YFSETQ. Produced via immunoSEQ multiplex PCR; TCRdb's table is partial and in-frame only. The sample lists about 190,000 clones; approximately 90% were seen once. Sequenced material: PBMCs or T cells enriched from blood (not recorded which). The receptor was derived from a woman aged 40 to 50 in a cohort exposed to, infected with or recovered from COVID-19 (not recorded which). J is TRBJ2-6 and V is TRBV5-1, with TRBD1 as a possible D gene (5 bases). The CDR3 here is CASSLEQVSSGANVLTF. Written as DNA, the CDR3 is TGCGCCAGCAGCTTGGAACAGGTCAGCTCTGGGGCCAACGTCCTGACTTTC. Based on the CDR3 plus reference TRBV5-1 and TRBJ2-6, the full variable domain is KAGVTQTPRYLIKTRGQQVTLSCSPISGHRSVSWYQQTPGQGLQFLFEYFSETQRNKGNFPGRFSGRQFSNSRSEMNVSTLELGDSALYLCASSLEQVSSGANVLTFGAGSRLTVL.